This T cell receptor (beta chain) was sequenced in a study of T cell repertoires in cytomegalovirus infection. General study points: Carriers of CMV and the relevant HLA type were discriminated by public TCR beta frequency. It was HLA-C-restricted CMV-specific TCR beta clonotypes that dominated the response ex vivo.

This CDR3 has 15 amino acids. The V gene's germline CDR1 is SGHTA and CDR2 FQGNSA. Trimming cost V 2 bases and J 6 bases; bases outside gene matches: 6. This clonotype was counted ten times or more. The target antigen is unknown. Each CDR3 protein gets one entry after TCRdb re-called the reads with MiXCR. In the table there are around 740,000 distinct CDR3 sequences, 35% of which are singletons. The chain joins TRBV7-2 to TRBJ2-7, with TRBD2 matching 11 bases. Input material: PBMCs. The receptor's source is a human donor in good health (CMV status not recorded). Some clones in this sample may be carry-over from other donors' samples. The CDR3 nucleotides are TGTGCCAGCAGCTTACCAAAAACTAGCGGGAGCGAGCAGTACTTC. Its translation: CASSLPKTSGSEQYF.